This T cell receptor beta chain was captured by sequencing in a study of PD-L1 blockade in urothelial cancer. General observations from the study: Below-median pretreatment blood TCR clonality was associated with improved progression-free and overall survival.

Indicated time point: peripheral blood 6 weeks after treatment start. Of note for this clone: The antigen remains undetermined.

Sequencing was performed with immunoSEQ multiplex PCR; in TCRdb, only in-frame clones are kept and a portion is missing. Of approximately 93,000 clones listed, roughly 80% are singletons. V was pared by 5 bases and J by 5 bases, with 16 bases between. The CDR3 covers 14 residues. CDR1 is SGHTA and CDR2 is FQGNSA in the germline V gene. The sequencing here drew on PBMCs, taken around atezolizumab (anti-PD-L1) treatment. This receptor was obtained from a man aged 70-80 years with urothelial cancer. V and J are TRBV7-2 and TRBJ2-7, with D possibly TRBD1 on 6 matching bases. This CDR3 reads CASSAVGRGNEQYF. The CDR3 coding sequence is TGTGCCAGCAGCGCTGTCGGCAGGGGCAACGAGCAGTACTTC.